This TCR beta chain is drawn from a study of T cells in Graves' hyperthyroidism and ophthalmopathy. This clonotype has ten or more counts. Criteria for exclusion of patients were uncontrolled infection, other autoimmune disease, pregnancy or lactation. V was cut by 6 bases and J by 5 bases, with 13 bases left in between. The CDR3 extends over 13 amino acids. Amplification targeted TCR beta CDR3 regions from RNA transcripts. Primed by the HTBI set, a first-round RT-PCR was run on the TCR CDR3. TCRdb re-derived calls from the multiplex PCR reads in MiXCR, one entry per CDR3 protein. The sample consists of hundreds of thousands of distinct CDR3 sequences, about 20% of them appearing once.

The receptor was derived from a man in his forties or fifties with Graves' ophthalmopathy. The sequenced material came from blood. The J gene is TRBJ1-2, the V gene TRBV12-3 or TRBV12-4; perhaps TRBD1 as D (5 bases). CDR3 coding DNA: TGTGCCAGCAGCCTTGGACACGCTTATGGCTACACCTTC. Protein: CASSLGHAYGYTF.